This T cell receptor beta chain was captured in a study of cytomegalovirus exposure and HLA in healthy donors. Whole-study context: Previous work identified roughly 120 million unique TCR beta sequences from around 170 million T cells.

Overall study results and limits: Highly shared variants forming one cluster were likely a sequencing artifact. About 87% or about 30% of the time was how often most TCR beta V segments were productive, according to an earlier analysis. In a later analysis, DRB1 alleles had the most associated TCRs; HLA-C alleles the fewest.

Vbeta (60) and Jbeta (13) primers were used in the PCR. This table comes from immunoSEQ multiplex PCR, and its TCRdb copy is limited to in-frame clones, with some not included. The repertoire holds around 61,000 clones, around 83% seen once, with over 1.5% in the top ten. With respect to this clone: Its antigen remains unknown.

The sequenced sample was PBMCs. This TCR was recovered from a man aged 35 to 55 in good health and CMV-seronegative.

In DNA, the CDR3 is TGTGCCAGCAGCCTAGGGGTTGGGGAGACCCAGTACTTC. This codes for CASSLGVGETQYF. The chain combines TRBV5-8 with TRBJ2-5, with a tentative D call TRBD1 (5 bases). Germline lookup yields CDR1 SGHTS and CDR2 YDEGEE. CDR3 length: 13 amino acids. The V end lost 4 bases, the J end lost 5 bases, and 12 bases lay between the germline ends.